Below are 14 T cell receptor beta chains sequenced from a single sample in a study of monozygotic twins with inflammatory bowel disease. TCRdb reprocessed the 5' RACE reads, with one entry per CDR3 protein and no DNA. The ten most abundant clones cover approximately 1.6% of a sample with a few hundred thousand distinct CDR3 sequences. Sequencing used blood. These TCRs come from a human donor with ulcerative colitis or Crohn's disease, or a healthy co-twin of an affected twin (not recorded which).

This chain joins TRBV6-6 and TRBJ1-4. CDR3 length: 14 amino acids. Germline CDR1 MNHNY, CDR2 SVGAGI (reference sequence). CDR3 in amino acids: CASSYWPTNEKLFF.

The chain has TRBV11-2 and TRBJ2-1; TCRdb returns TRBD1, unconfirmable since there is no DNA. Germline CDR1 is SGHAT and CDR2 is FQNNGV. CDR3 length: 18 residues. CDR3 sequence: CASSLLFGTGTGMNEQFF.

The chain recombines TRBV5-6 with TRBJ2-7; without DNA, the TCRdb call of TRBD1 cannot be checked. Germline V CDR1 and CDR2: SGHDT, YYEEEE. There are 14 residues in the CDR3. CDR3 protein: CASTPSDRRWEQYF.

The chain is built from TRBV20-1 and TRBJ2-3. Germline V gene data show CDR1 as DFQATT and CDR2 as SNEGSKA (reference sequence). CDR3 size: 13 residues. The CDR3 reads CSARTRRLDTQYF.

The rearrangement links TRBV5-1 to TRBJ2-1; the TRBD1 assignment by TCRdb is unverifiable without DNA. Germline CDR1 SGHRS, CDR2 YFSETQ. There are 15 residues in the CDR3. The CDR3 loop is CASSPRTESYNEQFF.

This sequence joins TRBV27 and TRBJ1-5. CDR1 is MNHEY and CDR2 is SMNVEV in the germline V gene (reference sequence). The CDR3 sequence is 13 residues long. This chain's CDR3 is CASSFVGNQPQHF.

The chain has TRBV20-1 and TRBJ1-1; TCRdb picks TRBD1, but there is no DNA to check that call. Germline-derived CDR1 and CDR2 are DFQATT and SNEGSKA (reference sequence). There are 13 residues in the CDR3. The CDR3 here is CSATDRLNTEAFF.

The chain combines TRBV25-1 with TRBJ1-1; TCRdb outputs TRBD1, but without DNA this stays unchecked. The CDR3 sequence is 14 residues long. The V gene's germline CDR1 is MGHDK and CDR2 SYGVNS. The CDR3 is CASSVAGGNTEAFF.

V and J are TRBV11-1 and TRBJ1-1; absent DNA, TCRdb's TRBD1 call cannot be checked. The CDR3 length is 14 residues. Germline assignment: CDR1 SGHAT and CDR2 FQDESV (reference sequence). CDR3 residues: CASSHTGGVTEAFF.

The chain recombines TRBV11-2 with TRBJ2-1; TCRdb designates TRBD1, a call that cannot be tested without DNA. The CDR3 contains 15 residues. Germline V lookup: CDR1 SGHAT, CDR2 FQNNGV. The CDR3 region is CASSYDPGTMGEQFF.

The chain combines TRBV20-1 with TRBJ2-7; the D gene TCRdb calls, TRBD2, cannot be checked with no DNA. This CDR3 comprises 14 residues. CDR1 DFQATT and CDR2 SNEGSKA come from the germline V gene (reference sequence). This CDR3 is CSAAGTSGAYEQYF.

This rearrangement joins TRBV9 to TRBJ2-5; no DNA is available, so the TRBD2 call from TCRdb remains unchecked. The CDR3 totals 13 residues. Germline CDR1 reads SGDLS; CDR2 reads YYNGEE. The CDR3 loop is CASGPASGETQYF.

V is TRBV6-5 and J is TRBJ2-1; without DNA, the TCRdb call of TRBD2 cannot be checked. Per germline, CDR1 MNHEY and CDR2 SVGAGI. The CDR3 loop spans 15 amino acids. CDR3 in amino acids: CASSSPSGGPNEQFF.

The CDR3 reads CASSLARRTGMNYGYTF. This chain uses TRBV5-1 with TRBJ1-2; with no DNA, the TCRdb D assignment of TRBD1 cannot be verified. CDR1 and CDR2 (germline): SGHRS, YFSETQ. The CDR3 has 17 amino acids.